Here is one TCR beta chain with its context. Its antigen is unknown. The data were taken from a study of T-cell memory formation after mild COVID-19. Overall study context: Largely donor-specific sequence clusters came from two donors.

TCRdb recomputed calls from the 5' RACE reads with MiXCR, one row per CDR3 protein. Found here are 300,000 to 400,000 distinct CDR3 sequences, about 15% of them singletons; the top ten hold about 20%. Study-level findings and limits: A second wave of clones peaked on day 37, and their SARS-CoV-2 specificity went unconfirmed. Contracting clones from day 15 to 85 showed balanced CD4/CD8; later expanders favored CD4+.

The TCR was taken from a man aged 18 to 30 who had mild COVID-19 (a few samples of this study predate the infection). Cell type and time point are not known. Sample: PBMCs or a T cell subset sorted from them (not recorded which).

The CDR3 is CASSPQGGANEKLFF. In DNA form, the CDR3 reads TGTGCCAGCAGCCCACAAGGGGGGGCGAATGAAAAACTGTTTTTT. The chain is built from TRBV7-7 and TRBJ1-4; D is perhaps TRBD1 (6 bases). CDR1 is SSHAT, CDR2 FNYEAQ, per germline (reference sequence). CDR3 length: 15 amino acids. V dropped 5 bases and J dropped 5 bases, with 15 bases sitting between them.